The source of this TCR beta chain is a study of cytomegalovirus exposure and HLA in healthy donors (TCRdb year 2017). Notes on the research overall: In an earlier analysis of 550 to 750 of the donors, 276 Gb of sequence data and some 120 million unique TCR beta sequences from roughly 200 million T cells were reported. Among 300 to 500 genotyped donors of the cohort, an average of roughly 230,000 unique TCR beta nucleotide sequences was sequenced per donor, of which about 19% were non-productive. HLA typing included class I and class II loci at four-digit resolution. Alongside the repertoire data, information on donor age, sex, ethnicity and CMV serostatus was compiled. To predict cytomegalovirus infection status, the study combined high-throughput TCR immunosequencing, statistical association of individual TCRs with disease status, and machine learning. The study aimed to test whether cataloging public T cell receptors could reveal signatures of past pathogen exposure. Every repertoire in the discovery cohort had been generated on one and the same sequencing platform. Around 300 gigabases of sequencing data and tens of millions of unique TCR sequences were included in an early release covering 550 to 650 HLA-typed donors. The study profiled the T cell repertoires of about 720 subjects by immunosequencing and related them to cytomegalovirus serostatus. In addition to the first cohort of 650 to 800 subjects, a separate validation cohort of under 150 different subjects was used. Rather than using new phenotypic data, the later analysis identified candidate immune exposures from TCR beta sequences and from how often those sequences occurred across donors. A later analysis re-analyzed previously published TCR beta repertoires from roughly 600 donors and added high-resolution HLA genotyping to study TCR occurrence patterns. To decide whether each TCR beta V gene segment behaved as functional or pseudogenic, an earlier analysis of some 600 of the donors relied on high-throughput TCR beta sequencing. Roughly 5 DR-DQ haplotypes were handled as single units for association and clustering because linkage in the cohort was strong. Of the 300 to 450 genotyped donors, about 80% fell in the genetic ancestry cluster associated with self-reported Caucasian donors. In a later genetic analysis, genome-wide SNP genotypes for about 65% of the roughly 700 donors were used, and that subset was treated as a discovery cohort. Typing coverage differed by locus: A, B, C, DRB1 and DQB1 were typed in about 620-640 donors, DQA1 in about 500, DPA1 in roughly 590, and DPB1 in 472.

Concerning this clone: Its antigen specificity is not known. Per-base qualities were not stored, and no clone one base away is much larger.

The germline V gene gives CDR1 as SGHRS and CDR2 as YFSETQ. The CDR3 has 15 amino acids, counting the end cysteine and phenylalanine. Of all the DNA, just the CDR3 is kept, 45 bases in frame from base 1. Trimming takes 7 bases off V and 11 bases off J; junction bases not matched to a gene: 20. The cohort comprised 710 or so healthy bone marrow donors. All cohort members were sampled while nominally healthy, although unrecorded immune exposures were likely present. The donor tested CMV seropositive, placing the donor among the 289 seropositive members of the cohort. A peripheral blood sample was provided by each donor, and peripheral blood mononuclear cells were used for TCR beta sequencing. Genomic DNA was extracted from the blood cell samples with the Qiagen DNeasy Blood Extraction Kit. The paper's findings and limits, for the study overall: Most CMV-associated TCR beta chains appeared to be HLA-restricted in a later analysis, and the HLA associations seemed to be driven largely by CMV exposure. Because HLA typing was unavailable for some donors at each locus, only the typed subset was used in association tests. In a later analysis, TCR association rates were found to vary across HLA loci, with the most associated TCRs seen for DRB1 alleles and the fewest for HLA-C alleles. In a later analysis, HLA-associated TCR beta chains showed more clonal expansion and lower generation probabilities than non-associated chains that were equally common. A later genetic analysis associated a missense DCLRE1C variant with V-gene and J-gene trimming of TCR beta chains, and an independent cohort replicated the association. According to a later analysis, parvovirus B19, influenza, CMV and Epstein-Barr virus appeared linked to several top co-occurrence clusters. A total of 150 or so TCR beta chains were listed by the study as associated with cytomegalovirus. Presence/absence analyses assumed roughly uniform sequencing depth across donors, an assumption that may not hold. Most TCR sequences were observed very rarely across donors, whereas some public TCRs were present in many individuals. Some IMGT-functional V segments, including TRBV6-2 and TRBV6-3, could not be told apart with the 87-base-pair reads, so those segments were excluded. In vitro tests confirmed that a few of the cytomegalovirus-associated TCR beta chains recognize cytomegalovirus antigens. The authors suggested that the approach could potentially be extended to other disease states and immunological phenotypes. The classifier was reported to diagnose cytomegalovirus status with high specificity and sensitivity in both the original cohort and the validation cohort. Assigning TCR associations to individual alleles was difficult when HLA alleles, especially DR and DQ, strongly co-occurred. A further reported finding was that TCR beta sequences accurately predicted the HLA-A and HLA-B alleles for most subjects in the first cohort. CMV serostatus was the only immune exposure information available for the cohort. Compared with the approximately 720-donor mean, donors in an Asian-associated ancestry cluster had fewer N-insertions in productive TCRs, according to a later genetic analysis. Correlated functional status among segregating V segments might reflect linkage disequilibrium, but an unknown experimental factor could not be ruled out. In an earlier analysis of some 550 of the donors, most TCR beta V segments were observed in productive rearrangements about 87% or about 30% of the time, broadly matching IMGT annotations. Over 15 rarely observed V segments, including chromosome 9 orphons, were excluded from the earlier analysis of about 600 of the donors because counts were too low. Only TCR beta chains were sequenced in this cohort, and the absence of alpha or paired-chain data limited detectable features. A group of highly shared sequence variants was considered likely to be a technical artifact of the sequencing pipeline. Specific HLA alleles were associated with 15,000 to 20,000 TCR beta sequences at a false discovery rate of 0.05 in a later analysis.

The library was made by the immunoSEQ multiplex PCR assay. A mixture of 60 forward primers for TCR Vbeta segments and 13 reverse primers for TCR Jbeta segments was used in the multiplex PCR. A multiplex PCR assay on genomic DNA amplified the CDR3 region of rearranged TCR beta genes. Amplified TCR beta libraries were sequenced as 87-base-pair reads on the Illumina HiSeq System. Regarding the original processing steps: A later analysis tallied about 77 million unique TCR beta chains across the 610 or so repertoires, and some 10 million of those chains were shared by two or more donors. A nearest-neighbor algorithm error-corrected the raw reads and collapsed the reads into unique sequences, merging closely related sequences to remove PCR and sequencing errors. To assign V, D and J gene segments, CDR3 sequences were aligned to IMGT reference sequences. For a sequence to be retained, a match of at least six nucleotides to both a V gene segment and a J gene segment was required. Rearrangements were classified as productive when the CDR3 lacked stop codons and remained in frame with V and J, and all other rearrangements were classified as non-productive. CDR3 was defined by IMGT convention, running from the second conserved V-encoded cysteine to the conserved J-encoded phenylalanine. The earlier analysis of approximately 500 of the donors excluded sequences that lacked an unambiguous match to a single V gene segment. An earlier analysis of a few hundred of the donors called V segments functional above 56.7% productive rearrangements and segregating when the between-donor standard deviation exceeded 5%. To diagnose cytomegalovirus status from the catalog of TCR beta chain sequences, a statistical classification framework was built. V and J gene assignment, in a later analysis, came from comparing TCR nucleotide sequences with IMGT/GENE-DB human TR gene sequences. A later analysis assigned CDR3 sequences and most-parsimonious VDJ recombination scenarios with the TCRdist pipeline. A later analysis defined each TCR beta chain by its CDR3 amino acid sequence plus V-gene family, and excluded reads lacking a unique V-gene family. As a way to deal with suspected cross-contamination and a sequencing artifact, a later analysis dropped approximately 590 nucleotide sequences that were highly shared and had low generation probability. In a later analysis, a clonal expansion index for each public chain was calculated from normalized within-repertoire ranks of inferred template counts. In a later analysis, generation probabilities were computed with a VDJ recombination model fitted to out-of-frame rearrangements, and the resulting probabilities were checked against IGoR. In a later analysis, TCR-TCR, TCR-HLA and TCR-CMV co-occurrence was scored with hypergeometric tests, and a repertoire-size bias correction was applied to TCR pairs. A later analysis estimated false discovery rates by permuting HLA or CMV assignments 20 times. In a later analysis, co-occurring TCRs were grouped with DBSCAN, and TCRdist sequence similarity was added when clustering was performed within HLA-allele-positive subsets. Repertoires with fewer than 30,000 or more than 120,000 public chains were left out of co-occurrence clustering, as were a handful of repertoires with anomalous nucleotide sharing. The clones in this table, taken by TCRdb from immuneACCESS, are in-frame only. Not every clone is retained; where verified, under half of the shortfall comes from an unresolved V gene, and the cause of the rest is unknown. V, J and clone size are those of that table, while D and trimming were read from the DNA. This sample is represented by some 100,000 clones; 76% of them were singletons. The ten largest clonotypes hold approximately 3.6% of the sample.

This receptor chain uses TRBV5-1 and TRBJ2-5, and 7 junctional nucleotides match TRBD2. The TCR sequence derives from a woman in her 50s in good health and CMV-seropositive. The sequencing sample was made of PBMCs. In nucleotides, the sequence is TGCGCCAGCGGCGAGCGGGGCATGGGAATTTGGGAGCAGTACTTC. Its translation is CASGERGMGIWEQYF. The CDR3 plus the reference TRBV5-1 and TRBJ2-5 genes for the other parts give the full variable domain: KAGVTQTPRYLIKTRGQQVTLSCSPISGHRSVSWYQQTPGQGLQFLFEYFSETQRNKGNFPGRFSGRQFSNSRSEMNVSTLELGDSALYLCASGERGMGIWEQYFGPGTRLLVL.